This T cell receptor beta chain originates from a study of blood T cell repertoires in COVID-19. The recovered donors of Cohort 3 showed two negative PCRs, clearance, or symptom resolution. Trimming removed 4 bases from V and 0 bases from J, with 10 bases in between. The CDR3 loop spans 15 amino acids. Germline V gene data show CDR1 as ENHRY and CDR2 as SYGVKD. The authors' processing: By means of reference gene primer amplification, nucleated cell counts were estimated. Clones were read by immunoSEQ multiplex PCR, and TCRdb kept only the in-frame ones, dropping some. The DNA was the basis for D and trimming; V, J and clone size are from that table. Among around 140,000 clones, almost 80% were seen once, and the ten largest hold roughly 2.9%.

The source of this sequence is a woman aged 50 to 60 who had recovered from COVID-19. V gene TRBV10-3 combines with J gene TRBJ1-3; D may be TRBD1 (5 bases). Sequencing was done on a sample of PBMCs or T cells enriched from blood (not recorded which). CDR3: CAISVGQVSGNTIYF. In nucleotides, the CDR3 is TGTGCCATCAGTGTAGGACAAGTCTCTGGAAACACCATATATTTT.